Below, 27 T cell receptor beta chains from the same sample are listed, as sequenced in a study of cytomegalovirus exposure and HLA in healthy donors. PCR used 60 Vbeta primers and 13 Jbeta primers. The table came from immunoSEQ multiplex PCR; TCRdb's copy has only in-frame clones and leaves some out. Among roughly 100,000 clones, about 80% were seen once, and the ten largest hold around 5%. Sequenced: PBMCs. These receptors came from a female donor in good health and CMV-seropositive.

The rearrangement joins TRBV15 to TRBJ1-4; D is perhaps TRBD1 (6 bases). The CDR3 has 15 residues. CDR1 LNHNV and CDR2 YYDKDF come from the germline V gene (reference sequence). Trimming took 0 bases from V and 7 from J, leaving 12 bases between them. The DNA of the CDR3 is TGTGCCACCAGCAGAGAGCGGCAGGGGAGTGAAAAACTGTTTTTT. This sequence encodes CATSRERQGSEKLFF.

The gene calls are TRBV30 and TRBJ2-1; 8 bases align to TRBD2. From germline, CDR1 is GTSNPN and CDR2 SVGIG (reference sequence). The CDR3 sequence is 15 residues long. The V segment lost 1 base and the J segment 3 bases; nucleotides outside the gene matches: 5. In DNA, the CDR3 is TGTGCCTGGAGTGGAGGACTAGCTAACTACAATGAGCAGTTCTTC. Encoded protein: CAWSGGLANYNEQFF.

This rearrangement joins TRBV7-9 to TRBJ2-1; 11 nucleotides match TRBD2. The CDR3 loop spans 14 amino acids. V lost 5 bases, J lost 7 bases, and 4 bases stayed unmatched. CDR1 is SEHNR and CDR2 is FQNEAQ in the germline V gene (reference sequence). For the CDR3, the DNA is TGTGCCAGCAGCATACTAGCGGGAGTGAATGAGCAGTTCTTC. Its translation: CASSILAGVNEQFF.

V usage is TRBV27 and J usage is TRBJ2-7; 8 nucleotides align to TRBD1. Germline assignment: CDR1 MNHEY and CDR2 SMNVEV (reference sequence). V lost 5 bases to trimming and J lost 0 bases; unmatched junction nucleotides: 15. CDR3 length: 18 residues. The CDR3 bases are TGTGCCAGCAGTCCGTTGACAGGGGAGCGGATTTTCTCCTACGAGCAGTACTTC. Translating it yields CASSPLTGERIFSYEQYF.

The CDR3 loop is CASSPGLASGGREQFF. The CDR3, as DNA: TGTGCCAGCAGCCCAGGGTTGGCTAGCGGGGGGCGGGAGCAGTTCTTC. The gene calls are TRBV7-9 and TRBJ2-1; TRBD2 matches 11 bases. Trimming removed 5 bases from V and 10 bases from J; junction bases left unmatched: 13. Germline-derived CDR1 and CDR2 are SEHNR and FQNEAQ (reference sequence). CDR3 size: 16 residues.

The J gene is TRBJ1-5, the V gene TRBV27; 7 positions match TRBD1. Losses at the gene ends were 4 bases for V and 7 bases for J; bases not matched to a gene: 16. Germline V CDR1 and CDR2: MNHEY, SMNVEV (reference sequence). This CDR3 is built from 17 residues. CDR3 sequence reads: CASSSLPTDRVGQPQHF. The CDR3 region has the DNA TGTGCCAGCAGTTCGCTACCAACTGACAGGGTAGGACAGCCCCAGCATTTT.

The chain has TRBV7-3 and TRBJ2-2; 11 positions agree with TRBD2. The V gene end was trimmed by 2 bases and the J gene end by 2 bases; junction bases not matched to a gene: 13. Per the germline V gene, CDR1 is SGHTA and CDR2 is FQGTGA. CDR3 size: 20 residues. Here the CDR3 reads CASSLLGRLGLADNTGELFF. DNA of the CDR3: TGTGCCAGCAGCTTATTAGGGCGTTTGGGACTAGCGGACAACACCGGGGAGCTGTTTTTT.

The V and J genes are TRBV7-2 and TRBJ1-1; D is possibly TRBD1 (6 bases). Per the germline V gene, CDR1 is SGHTA and CDR2 is FQGNSA. This CDR3 contains 17 residues. V gave up 7 bases and J gave up 0 bases, with 21 bases separating them. The CDR3 nucleotides are TGTGCCAGCACCTTCTGGAGTTTGGGGGCGGTGAACACTGAAGCTTTCTTT. This gives the protein CASTFWSLGAVNTEAFF.

This clone was detected only once. The chain combines TRBV2 with TRBJ2-1; TRBD2 might be the D (5 bases). V dropped 2 bases and J dropped 3 bases, with 14 bases sitting between them. CDR3 length equals 16 residues. CDR1 is SNHLY, CDR2 FYNNEI, per germline. The CDR3 region has the DNA TGTGCCAGCAGTGAAAGAGGGAGCCCCCTCTACAATGAGCAGTTCTTC. Residues: CASSERGSPLYNEQFF.

This chain connects TRBV6-1 to TRBJ2-7; 10 bases align to TRBD2. The CDR3 has 14 residues. Germline V gene lookup returns CDR1 MNHNS and CDR2 SASEGT. V lost 8 bases to trimming and J lost 1 base; unmatched junction nucleotides: 5. In nucleotides, the CDR3 is TGTGCCAGCGTTGGACTAGCGGCTTCCTACGAGCAGTACTTC. This codes for CASVGLAASYEQYF.

This clone was picked up a small number of times. The chain joins TRBV30 to TRBJ2-1; D may be TRBD2 (7 bases). The CDR3 is made up of 14 amino acids. Per the germline V gene, CDR1 is GTSNPN and CDR2 is SVGIG (reference sequence). V lost 5 bases, J lost 7 bases, and 18 bases lay in between. In nucleotides, the CDR3 is TGTGCCTGGGTGGCGGGGGCCCCGAGGAATGAGCAGTTCTTC. It codes for CAWVAGAPRNEQFF.

The chain links TRBV9 to TRBJ1-6; weak D call: TRBD1 (5 bases). The CDR3 is 17 amino acids. CDR1 is SGDLS and CDR2 is YYNGEE in the germline V gene. Trimming took 3 bases from V and 9 from J, leaving 22 bases between them. The CDR3 DNA sequence: TGTGCCAGCAGCGAAAACGAGCAGGGAAGAGGCGGTTCACCCCTCCACTTT. This encodes CASSENEQGRGGSPLHF.

The chain has TRBV7-8 and TRBJ2-3, with a tentative D call TRBD2 (6 bases). The CDR3 is 13 residues long. The germline gives CDR1 SGHVS, CDR2 FQNEAQ. V was cut by 3 bases and J by 4 bases, with 8 bases left in between. CDR3 sequence: CASSFTSSDTQYF. The CDR3 nucleotides are TGTGCCAGCAGCTTTACTAGCTCAGATACGCAGTATTTT.

The CDR3 is CASSYTQTGELFF. As DNA, the CDR3 is TGTGCCAGCAGCTACACGCAGACCGGGGAGCTGTTTTTT. J is TRBJ2-2 and V is TRBV9; D is unclear. CDR1 is SGDLS and CDR2 is YYNGEE in the germline V gene. This CDR3 region has 13 residues. V was pared by 4 bases and J by 5 bases, with 9 bases between.

The chain combines TRBV2 with TRBJ2-1; D is undetermined. There are 13 residues in the CDR3. CDR1 and CDR2 from the germline V gene are SNHLY and FYNNEI. V lost 6 bases and J 5 bases, leaving 11 bases between the germline ends. The CDR3 sequence: CASRQTVNNEQFF. CDR3 DNA sequence: TGTGCCAGCAGGCAAACAGTGAACAATGAGCAGTTCTTC. Looking up the rest from reference TRBV2 and TRBJ2-1 gives the full variable domain: EPEVTQTPSHQVTQMGQEVILRCVPISNHLYFYWYRQILGQKVEFLVSFYNNEISEKSEIFDDQFSVERPDGSNFTLKIRSTKLEDSAMYFCASRQTVNNEQFFGPGTRLTVL.

The V call is TRBV6-5, the J call TRBJ2-1; D not resolved. V was pared by 6 bases and J by 8 bases, with 14 bases between. The CDR3 consists of 13 residues. Germline V gene data show CDR1 as MNHEY and CDR2 as SVGAGI. The CDR3 spells CASSRTTYHEQFF. The CDR3 bases are TGTGCCAGCAGCCGTACGACTTATCATGAGCAGTTCTTC.

V is TRBV27 and J is TRBJ2-2; 7 bases match TRBD2. The CDR3 length is 16 residues. CDR1 and CDR2 from the germline V gene are MNHEY and SMNVEV (reference sequence). Losses at the gene ends were 0 bases for V and 5 bases for J; bases not matched to a gene: 6. The CDR3 spells CASSLSGGSRTGELFF. For the CDR3, the DNA is TGTGCCAGCAGTTTATCGGGCGGGAGTCGGACCGGGGAGCTGTTTTTT.

The chain combines TRBV4-1 with TRBJ1-6; tentatively, D is TRBD1 (6 bases). V was pared by 4 bases and J by 2 bases, with 9 bases between. The CDR3 consists of 15 residues. Per the germline V gene, CDR1 is MGHRA and CDR2 is YSYEKL. The CDR3 region has the DNA TGCGCCAGCAGCCGACAGGTTGCCTATAATTCACCCCTCCACTTT. Translated: CASSRQVAYNSPLHF.

V gene TRBV18 combines with J gene TRBJ1-6, with D perhaps matching TRBD1 (5 bases). The CDR3 has 14 amino acids. CDR1 and CDR2 (germline): KGHSH, LQKENI. With 3 bases removed from V and 10 bases from J, the gap between germline ends came to 13 bases. CDR3 coding DNA: TGTGCCAGCTCACCGAACTACGGGGGGTCACCCCTCCACTTT. It codes for CASSPNYGGSPLHF.

V usage is TRBV6-5 and J usage is TRBJ2-5; D is ambiguous. Matching the DNA end better, TRBJ2-7 makes the J call doubtful. Germline-derived CDR1 and CDR2 are MNHEY and SVGAGI. This CDR3 has 13 residues. CDR3 DNA sequence: TGTGCCAGCAGCCCTATCCCACCCTACGAGCAGTACTTC. This encodes CASSPIPPYEQYF.

J is TRBJ2-5 and V is TRBV4-1; TRBD2 matches 8 bases. This CDR3 region has 17 residues. Germline V lookup: CDR1 MGHRA, CDR2 YSYEKL. Trimming took 1 base from V and 5 from J; bases not matched to a gene: 12. CDR3 sequence: CASSQGGRGRSGETQYF. CDR3 in DNA: TGCGCCAGCAGCCAAGGCGGACGCGGGAGGAGCGGCGAGACCCAGTACTTC.

The chain joins TRBV30 to TRBJ2-6, with D maybe TRBD2 (5 bases). V gave up 4 bases and J gave up 1 base, with 8 bases separating them. CDR1 and CDR2 (germline): GTSNPN, SVGIG (reference sequence). CDR3 length equals 14 residues. DNA for the CDR3: TGTGCCTGGACATCGGGATCTGGGGCCAACGTCCTGACTTTC. The encoded protein is CAWTSGSGANVLTF.

The V call is TRBV6-6, the J call TRBJ1-5; D gene uncertain. V dropped 5 bases and J dropped 4 bases, with 9 bases sitting between them. The CDR3 spans 13 residues. The germline V gene encodes CDR1 MNHNY and CDR2 SVGAGI (reference sequence). This CDR3 is CASSPQANQPQHF. The DNA for the CDR3 is TGTGCCAGCAGTCCCCAAGCTAATCAGCCCCAGCATTTT.

This clone has just one count. The rearrangement joins TRBV7-2 to TRBJ2-7; D may be TRBD2 (6 bases). V gave up 5 bases and J gave up 5 bases, with 19 bases separating them. Per germline, CDR1 SGHTA and CDR2 FQGNSA. This CDR3 has 15 residues. The CDR3 loop reads CASSRRDPSSDEQYF. As DNA, the CDR3 is TGTGCCAGCAGCCGGCGGGACCCTTCAAGTGACGAGCAGTACTTC.

This chain joins TRBV5-3 and TRBJ1-1; no clear D. TRBV5-3 is sorted into the ORF group, with uncertain function. The V end lost 1 base, the J end lost 4 bases, and 11 bases lay between the germline ends. The CDR3 runs to 14 residues. The CDR3 DNA reads TGTGCCAGAAGCTTGTCTGGGCCAGGCACTGAAGCTTTCTTT. It translates to CARSLSGPGTEAFF.

The chain joins TRBV5-1 to TRBJ1-5, with TRBD1 matching over 9 bases. Losses at the gene ends were 0 bases for V and 1 base for J; bases not matched to a gene: 2. Germline CDR1 reads SGHRS; CDR2 reads YFSETQ. The CDR3 spans 16 residues. DNA for the CDR3: TGCGCCAGCAGCTTGGATGGGACAGGGAGCAATCAGCCCCAGCATTTT. It translates to CASSLDGTGSNQPQHF.

The genes are TRBV18 and TRBJ1-1, with 11 bases aligning to TRBD1. With 3 bases clipped from V and 0 bases from J, the junction kept 3 bases outside the gene matches. CDR3 size: 16 residues. Per germline, CDR1 KGHSH and CDR2 LQKENI. The CDR3 is CASSPGQGGMNTEAFF. In DNA form, the CDR3 reads TGTGCCAGCTCACCGGGACAGGGGGGAATGAACACTGAAGCTTTCTTT.